The clone carrying this T cell receptor (beta chain) has just a few counts. The data stem from a study of blood T cells in healthy people across ages. CDR3 length: 14 residues. The ends were cut back, 0 bases at V and 5 bases at J, with 12 bases in the middle. Germline lookup yields CDR1 SGHRS and CDR2 YFSETQ. The second PCR ran roughly 6 to 12 cycles with a sample-barcoded 5' primer and J-beta primers. Every single cDNA molecule received a tag from a template-switch adaptor with 12 random nucleotides. TCRdb independently ran MiXCR on the 5' RACE reads; one entry per CDR3 protein. The sample yields about 1.1 million distinct CDR3 sequences, roughly two fifths seen once.

Sample: blood. The TCR was taken from a man aged 18 to 35 in good health. The chain uses TRBV5-1 and TRBJ2-7; no clear D. CDR3 DNA: TGCGCCAGCAGCTTGGAGTACAGTTCACACGAGCAGTACTTC. Translating gives CASSLEYSSHEQYF.